This T cell receptor beta chain is from a study of blood T cell repertoires in COVID-19. At the level of the study: Acute and convalescent COVID-19 specimens originated in the United States, Italy and Spain.

The germline V gene has CDR1 SEHNR and CDR2 FQNEAQ (reference sequence). This CDR3 contains 14 residues. Trimming cost V 8 bases and J 4 bases, with 16 bases left between them. Original processing notes: Amplification from reference gene primers served as the basis for estimated nucleated cell counts. The method was immunoSEQ multiplex PCR; TCRdb's version includes in-frame clones alone and lacks a portion of them. Clone size and the V and J calls come from that table; the DNA yielded D and trimming. The table has around 60,000 clones, about 83% seen once. This sequence was found in a woman aged 80 or over with acute or convalescent COVID-19. Specimen: peripheral blood. The V and J genes are TRBV7-9 and TRBJ2-3, with a weak D call TRBD1 (6 bases). This CDR3 reads CASHDRGLADTQYF. Here the CDR3 DNA reads TGTGCCAGCCATGATAGGGGGTTGGCAGATACGCAGTATTTT.